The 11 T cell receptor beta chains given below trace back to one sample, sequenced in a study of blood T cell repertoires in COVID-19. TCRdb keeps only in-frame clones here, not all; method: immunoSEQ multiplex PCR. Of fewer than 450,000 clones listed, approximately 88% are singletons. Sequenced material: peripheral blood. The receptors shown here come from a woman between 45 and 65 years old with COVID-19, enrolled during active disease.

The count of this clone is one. The CDR3 DNA reads as TGTGCCAGCATATCCGGGACAGGGGGCTTGTATGGCTACACCTTC. Translation gives CASISGTGGLYGYTF. This chain joins TRBV6-6 and TRBJ1-2; TRBD1 agrees at 12 bases. Germline CDR1 is MNHNY and CDR2 is SVGAGI (reference sequence). The ends lost 7 bases at V and 5 bases at J; junction bases unmatched: 8. The CDR3 sequence is 15 residues long.

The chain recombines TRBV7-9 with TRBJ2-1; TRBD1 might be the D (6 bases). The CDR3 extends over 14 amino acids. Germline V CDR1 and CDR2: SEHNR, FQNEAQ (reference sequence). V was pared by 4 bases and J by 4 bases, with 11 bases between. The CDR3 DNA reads TGTGCCAGCAGCTGGGCGGACAGATACAATGAGCAGTTCTTC. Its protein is CASSWADRYNEQFF.

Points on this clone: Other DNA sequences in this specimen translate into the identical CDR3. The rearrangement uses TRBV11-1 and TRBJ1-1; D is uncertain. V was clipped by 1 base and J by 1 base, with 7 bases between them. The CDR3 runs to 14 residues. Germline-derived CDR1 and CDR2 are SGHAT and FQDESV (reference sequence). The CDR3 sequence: CASSLVTGNTEAFF. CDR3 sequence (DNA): TGTGCCAGCAGCTTAGTTACCGGGAACACTGAAGCTTTCTTT.

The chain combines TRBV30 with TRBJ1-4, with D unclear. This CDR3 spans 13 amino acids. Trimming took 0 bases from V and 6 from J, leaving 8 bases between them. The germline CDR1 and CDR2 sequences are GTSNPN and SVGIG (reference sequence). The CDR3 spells CAWSVSEDEKLFF. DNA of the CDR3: TGTGCCTGGAGTGTGTCCGAGGATGAAAAACTGTTTTTT.

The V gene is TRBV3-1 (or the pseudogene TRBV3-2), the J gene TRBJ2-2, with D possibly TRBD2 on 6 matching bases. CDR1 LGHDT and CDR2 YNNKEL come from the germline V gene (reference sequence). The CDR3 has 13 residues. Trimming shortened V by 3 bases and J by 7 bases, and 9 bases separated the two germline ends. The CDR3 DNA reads TGTGCCAGCAGCCACGGGGGTGGCGGGGAGCTGTTTTTT. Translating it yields CASSHGGGGELFF.

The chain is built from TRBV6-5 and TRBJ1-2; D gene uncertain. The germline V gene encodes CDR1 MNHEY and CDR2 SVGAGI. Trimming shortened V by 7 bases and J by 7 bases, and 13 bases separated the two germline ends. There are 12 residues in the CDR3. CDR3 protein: CASTTRDFGYTF. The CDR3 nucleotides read TGTGCCAGCACCACGAGGGATTTTGGCTACACCTTC.

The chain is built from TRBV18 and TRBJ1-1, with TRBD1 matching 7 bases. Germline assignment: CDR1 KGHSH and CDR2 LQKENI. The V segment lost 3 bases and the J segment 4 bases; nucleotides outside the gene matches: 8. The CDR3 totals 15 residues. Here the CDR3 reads CASSPGTAGGTEAFF. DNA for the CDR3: TGTGCCAGCTCACCCGGGACAGCCGGGGGCACTGAAGCTTTCTTT.

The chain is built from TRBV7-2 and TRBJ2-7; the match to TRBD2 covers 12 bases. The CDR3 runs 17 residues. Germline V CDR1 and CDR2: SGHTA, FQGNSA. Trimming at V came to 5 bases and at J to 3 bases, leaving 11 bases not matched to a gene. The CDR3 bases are TGTGCCAGCAGCATAAGGACTAGCGGGGTGATTCACTACGAGCAGTACTTC. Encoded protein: CASSIRTSGVIHYEQYF. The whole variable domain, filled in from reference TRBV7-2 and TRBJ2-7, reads GAGVSQSPSNKVTEKGKDVELRCDPISGHTALYWYRQSLGQGLEFLIYFQGNSAPDKSGLPSDRFSAERTGGSVSTLTIQRTQQEDSAVYLCASSIRTSGVIHYEQYFGPGTRLTVT.

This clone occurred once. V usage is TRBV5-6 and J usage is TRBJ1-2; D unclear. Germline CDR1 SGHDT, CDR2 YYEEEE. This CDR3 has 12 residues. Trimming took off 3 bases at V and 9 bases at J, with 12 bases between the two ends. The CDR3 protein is CASSSAVYSYTF. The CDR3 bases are TGTGCCAGCAGCTCAGCGGTATACAGCTACACCTTC.

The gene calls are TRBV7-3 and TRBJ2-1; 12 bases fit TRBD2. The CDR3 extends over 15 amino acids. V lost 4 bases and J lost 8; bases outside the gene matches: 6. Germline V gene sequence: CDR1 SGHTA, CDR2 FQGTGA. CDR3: CASSSSSGGADEQFF. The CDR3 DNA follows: TGTGCCAGCAGCTCCTCTAGCGGGGGGGCCGATGAGCAGTTCTTC.

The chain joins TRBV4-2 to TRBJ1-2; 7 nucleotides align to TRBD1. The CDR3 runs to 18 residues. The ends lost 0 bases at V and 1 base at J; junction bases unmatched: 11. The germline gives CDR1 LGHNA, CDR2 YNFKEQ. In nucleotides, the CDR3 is TGTGCCAGCAGCCAAGATCCTCGGGACAGACGACTTAACTATGGCTACACCTTC. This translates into CASSQDPRDRRLNYGYTF.